These T cell receptor beta chains were read from a single sample in a study of blood T cell repertoires in COVID-19. Sequencing was performed with immunoSEQ multiplex PCR; in TCRdb, only in-frame clones are kept and a portion is missing. Of approximately 220,000 clones in the sample, approximately 90% were seen once. Sequenced sample: PBMCs or T cells enriched from blood (not recorded which). The source is a man aged 25 to 40 who had recovered from COVID-19. Each CDR3 is given with its conserved first and last residue. The order of the fields is J gene, D gene, V gene, clone size, CDR3 protein, CDR3 DNA. A D gene is named only where the DNA matches it firmly. Some rows mark clone size as missing; the rest say once, few, many or name a class of expanded clone.

J gene: TRBJ1-2; D gene: TRBD1; V gene: TRBV5-1; clone size: .; CDR3 protein: CASSLGQGAYGYTF; CDR3 DNA: TGCGCCAGCAGCCTGGGACAGGGGGCCTATGGCTACACCTTC
J gene: TRBJ2-1; D gene: .; V gene: TRBV9; clone size: .; CDR3 protein: CASSVASRGHNEQFF; CDR3 DNA: TGTGCCAGCAGCGTAGCATCTAGGGGCCACAATGAGCAGTTCTTC
J gene: TRBJ2-1; D gene: TRBD2; V gene: TRBV2; clone size: .; CDR3 protein: CASSELAGGSTNEQFF; CDR3 DNA: TGTGCCAGCAGTGAGCTAGCGGGGGGTTCTACCAATGAGCAGTTCTTC
J gene: TRBJ2-1; D gene: TRBD2; V gene: TRBV12-5; clone size: once; CDR3 protein: CASASGGPYNEQFF; CDR3 DNA: TGTGCTAGTGCTAGCGGGGGGCCATACAATGAGCAGTTCTTC
J gene: TRBJ1-2; D gene: .; V gene: TRBV5-6; clone size: .; CDR3 protein: CASSRTVNYGYTF; CDR3 DNA: TGTGCCAGCAGCAGGACAGTAAACTATGGCTACACCTTC
J gene: TRBJ1-5; D gene: TRBD1; V gene: TRBV15; clone size: .; CDR3 protein: CATSRFRGDTGEDQPQHF; CDR3 DNA: TGTGCCACCAGCAGGTTTAGAGGGGACACAGGGGAAGATCAGCCCCAGCATTTT
J gene: TRBJ1-5; D gene: .; V gene: TRBV7-9; clone size: .; CDR3 protein: CASSSDSDNQPQHF; CDR3 DNA: TGTGCCAGCAGCTCGGACAGCGACAATCAGCCCCAGCATTTT
J gene: TRBJ1-1; D gene: .; V gene: TRBV24-1; clone size: .; CDR3 protein: CATSDGHLVGEAFF; CDR3 DNA: TGTGCCACCAGTGACGGACACTTGGTGGGTGAAGCTTTCTTT
J gene: TRBJ2-7; D gene: .; V gene: TRBV19; clone size: .; CDR3 protein: CASSPGVTYEQYF; CDR3 DNA: TGTGCCAGTAGCCCGGGGGTTACCTACGAGCAGTACTTC
J gene: TRBJ2-2; D gene: TRBD2; V gene: TRBV10-3; clone size: .; CDR3 protein: CAISESGARTSGNTGELFF; CDR3 DNA: TGTGCCATCAGTGAGTCGGGAGCTCGGACTAGCGGGAACACCGGGGAGCTGTTTTTT
J gene: TRBJ1-1; D gene: .; V gene: TRBV2; clone size: .; CDR3 protein: CASTADRYTEAFF; CDR3 DNA: TGTGCCAGCACCGCAGACAGGTACACTGAAGCTTTCTTT
J gene: TRBJ2-7; D gene: TRBD2; V gene: TRBV2; clone size: .; CDR3 protein: CASSATSGRFSHEQYF; CDR3 DNA: TGTGCCAGCAGCGCTACTAGCGGGAGGTTCAGCCACGAGCAGTACTTC
J gene: TRBJ1-1; D gene: .; V gene: TRBV3-1/TRBV3-2; clone size: .; CDR3 protein: CASSQGSGNAEAFF; CDR3 DNA: TGTGCCAGCAGCCAAGGGTCAGGGAACGCTGAAGCTTTCTTT
J gene: TRBJ2-5; D gene: .; V gene: TRBV5-4; clone size: .; CDR3 protein: CASSSQETQYF; CDR3 DNA: TGTGCCAGCAGCTCCCAGGAGACCCAGTACTTC
J gene: TRBJ2-7; D gene: .; V gene: TRBV11-2; clone size: .; CDR3 protein: CASSRVRESEQYF; CDR3 DNA: TGTGCCAGCAGCCGGGTACGGGAGAGCGAGCAGTACTTC